The sequence of this T cell receptor beta chain was determined in a study of tumor and adjacent non-tumor tissue in lung cancer. This clonotype was seen at least ten times. No cell sorting was done before RNA was extracted from the tissue. This non-tumor lung sample came from over 3 cm beyond the tumor edge. TCRbeta libraries were built with three rounds of nested PCR, modified from ARM-PCR. TCRdb re-called the multiplex PCR reads through MiXCR, storing one row per CDR3 protein. The sample holds about 44,000 distinct CDR3 sequences; roughly 60% are singletons and the top ten take 19%. Germline V gene lookup returns CDR1 MNHNS and CDR2 SASEGT. V lost 2 bases to trimming and J lost 3 bases, with 10 bases between them. This CDR3 comprises 14 residues.

The TCR sequence derives from a woman aged 40 to 55 with non-small cell lung cancer. The genes are TRBV6-1 and TRBJ1-1; TRBD1 is a possible D gene (6 bases). The source material was distant non-tumor lung tissue. Written as DNA, the CDR3 is TGTGCCAGCAGTGAAAGGGGGACTTACACTGAAGCTTTCTTT. It specifies CASSERGTYTEAFF.